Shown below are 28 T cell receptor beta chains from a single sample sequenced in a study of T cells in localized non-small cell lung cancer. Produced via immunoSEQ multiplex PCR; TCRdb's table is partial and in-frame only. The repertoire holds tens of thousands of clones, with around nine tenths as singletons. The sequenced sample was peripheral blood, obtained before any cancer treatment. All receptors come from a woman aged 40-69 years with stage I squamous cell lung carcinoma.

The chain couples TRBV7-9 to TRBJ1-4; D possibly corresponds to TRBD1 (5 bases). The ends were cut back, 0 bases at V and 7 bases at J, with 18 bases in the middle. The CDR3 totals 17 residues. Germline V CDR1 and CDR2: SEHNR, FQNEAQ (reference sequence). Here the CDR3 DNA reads TGTGCCAGCAGCTTAGCTCCCCAGGGAATCGCCTCTGAAAAACTGTTTTTT. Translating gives CASSLAPQGIASEKLFF.

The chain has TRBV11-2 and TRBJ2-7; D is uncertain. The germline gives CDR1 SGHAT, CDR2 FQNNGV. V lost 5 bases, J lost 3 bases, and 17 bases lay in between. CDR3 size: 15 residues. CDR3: CASSPSDGRRYEQYF. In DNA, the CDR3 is TGTGCCAGCAGCCCCTCTGACGGCAGGCGCTACGAGCAGTACTTC.

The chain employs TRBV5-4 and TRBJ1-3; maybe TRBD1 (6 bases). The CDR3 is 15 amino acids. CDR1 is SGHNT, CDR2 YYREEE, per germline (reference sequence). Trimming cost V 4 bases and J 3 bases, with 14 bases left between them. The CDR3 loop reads CASSPAGANGNTIYF. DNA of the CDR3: TGTGCCAGCAGCCCGGCGGGGGCTAATGGAAACACCATATATTTT.

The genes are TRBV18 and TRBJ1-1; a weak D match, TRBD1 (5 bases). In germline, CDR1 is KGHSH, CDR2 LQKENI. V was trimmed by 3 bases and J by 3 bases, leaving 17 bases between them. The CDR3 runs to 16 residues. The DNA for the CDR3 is TGTGCCAGCTCACCTCTCCCGGGGGGATTGGACACTGAAGCTTTCTTT. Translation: CASSPLPGGLDTEAFF.

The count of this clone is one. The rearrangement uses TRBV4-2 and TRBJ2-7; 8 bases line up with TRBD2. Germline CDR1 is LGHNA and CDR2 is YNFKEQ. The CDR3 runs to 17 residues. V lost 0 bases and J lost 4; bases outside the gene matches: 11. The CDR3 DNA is TGTGCCAGCAGCCAAGATCCGCGGGGGGTGGGTCATTACGAGCAGTACTTC. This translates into CASSQDPRGVGHYEQYF.

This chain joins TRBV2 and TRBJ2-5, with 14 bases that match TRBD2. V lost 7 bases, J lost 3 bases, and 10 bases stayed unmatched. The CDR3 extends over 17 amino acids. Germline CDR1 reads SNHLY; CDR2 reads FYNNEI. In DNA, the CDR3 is TGTGCCAGCAAAGAGACTAGCGGGGGGGCAAGCAAAGAGACCCAGTACTTC. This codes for CASKETSGGASKETQYF.

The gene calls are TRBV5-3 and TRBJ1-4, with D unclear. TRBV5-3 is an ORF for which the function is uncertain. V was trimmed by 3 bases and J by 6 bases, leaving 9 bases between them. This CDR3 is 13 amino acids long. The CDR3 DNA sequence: TGTGCCAGAAGCTCGGGAGAGGATGAAAAACTGTTTTTT. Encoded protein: CARSSGEDEKLFF.

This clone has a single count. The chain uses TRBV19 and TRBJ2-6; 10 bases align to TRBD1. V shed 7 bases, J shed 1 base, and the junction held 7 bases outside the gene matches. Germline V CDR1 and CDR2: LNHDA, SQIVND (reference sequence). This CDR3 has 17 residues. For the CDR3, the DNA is TGTGCCAGTATTCCGACAGGGGGCTCATCTGGGGCCAACGTCCTGACTTTC. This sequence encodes CASIPTGGSSGANVLTF.

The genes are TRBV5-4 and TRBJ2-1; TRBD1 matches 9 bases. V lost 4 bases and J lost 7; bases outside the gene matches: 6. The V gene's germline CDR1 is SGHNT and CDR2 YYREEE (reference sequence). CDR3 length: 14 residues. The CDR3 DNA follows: TGTGCCAGCAGCAACAGGGGGCATCGGAATGAGCAGTTCTTC. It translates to CASSNRGHRNEQFF.

The CDR3: CASSLDLQGPTEAFF. CDR3 nucleotide sequence: TGTGCCAGCAGCCTAGATCTACAGGGACCCACTGAAGCTTTCTTT. V is TRBV5-4 and J is TRBJ1-1; perhaps TRBD1 as D (6 bases). CDR1 SGHNT and CDR2 YYREEE come from the germline V gene (reference sequence). This CDR3 contains 15 residues. Trimming cost V 4 bases and J 4 bases, with 17 bases left between them.

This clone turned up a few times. CDR3 region: CAWSHQGFRGYTF. For the CDR3, the DNA is TGTGCCTGGAGTCACCAGGGGTTTCGCGGCTACACCTTC. The chain carries TRBV30 and TRBJ1-2; tentatively, D is TRBD1 (6 bases). V lost 2 bases, J lost 8 bases, and 15 bases lay in between. The CDR3 contains 13 residues. Germline-derived CDR1 and CDR2 are GTSNPN and SVGIG (reference sequence).

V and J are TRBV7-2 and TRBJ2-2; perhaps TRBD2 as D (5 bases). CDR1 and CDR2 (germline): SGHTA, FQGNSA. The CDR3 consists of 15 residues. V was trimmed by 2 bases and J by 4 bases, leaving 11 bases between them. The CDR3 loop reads CASSLSASSTGELFF. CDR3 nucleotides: TGTGCCAGCAGCTTATCCGCTAGCTCCACCGGGGAGCTGTTTTTT.

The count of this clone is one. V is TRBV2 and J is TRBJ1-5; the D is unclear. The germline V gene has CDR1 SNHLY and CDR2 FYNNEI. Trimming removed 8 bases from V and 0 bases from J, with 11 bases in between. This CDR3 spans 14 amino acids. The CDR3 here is CASGPLNSNQPQHF. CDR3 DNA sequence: TGTGCCAGCGGACCTCTAAATAGCAATCAGCCCCAGCATTTT.

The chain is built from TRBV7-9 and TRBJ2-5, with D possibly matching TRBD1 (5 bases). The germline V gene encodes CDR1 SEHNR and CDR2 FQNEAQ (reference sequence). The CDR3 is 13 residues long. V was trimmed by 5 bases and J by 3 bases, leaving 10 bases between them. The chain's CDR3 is CASSRGSKETQYF. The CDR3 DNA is TGTGCCAGCAGCAGGGGTTCAAAAGAGACCCAGTACTTC. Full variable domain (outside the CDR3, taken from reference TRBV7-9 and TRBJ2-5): DTGVSQNPRHKITKRGQNVTFRCDPISEHNRLYWYRQTLGQGPEFLTYFQNEAQLEKSRLLSDRFSAERPKGSFSTLEIQRTEQGDSAMYLCASSRGSKETQYFGPGTRLLVL.

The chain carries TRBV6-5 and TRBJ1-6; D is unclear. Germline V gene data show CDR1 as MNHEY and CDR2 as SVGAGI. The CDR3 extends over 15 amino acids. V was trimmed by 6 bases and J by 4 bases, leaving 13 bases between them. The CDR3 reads CASSQAGSYNSPLHF. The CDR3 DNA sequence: TGTGCCAGCAGCCAGGCGGGCTCTTATAATTCACCCCTCCACTTT.

The CDR3 bases are TGTGCCAGCAGTTACGGGGTACGGGAAAAACTGTTTTTT. Its translation: CASSYGVREKLFF. J is TRBJ1-4 and V is TRBV6-5; D gene uncertain. The CDR3 is 13 amino acids. Trimming took off 2 bases at V and 8 bases at J, with 9 bases between the two ends. The V gene's germline CDR1 is MNHEY and CDR2 SVGAGI.

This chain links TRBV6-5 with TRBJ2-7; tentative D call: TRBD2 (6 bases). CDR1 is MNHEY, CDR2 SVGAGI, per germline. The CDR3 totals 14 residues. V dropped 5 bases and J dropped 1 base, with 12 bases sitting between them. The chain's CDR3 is CASSGGTASYEQYF. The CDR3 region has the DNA TGTGCCAGCAGTGGAGGGACGGCTTCCTACGAGCAGTACTTC.

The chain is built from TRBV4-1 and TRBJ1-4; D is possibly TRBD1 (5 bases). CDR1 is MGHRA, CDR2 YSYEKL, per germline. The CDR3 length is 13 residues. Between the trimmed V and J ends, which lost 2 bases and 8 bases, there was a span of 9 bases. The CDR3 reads CASSQLGGEKLFF. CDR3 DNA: TGCGCCAGCAGCCAACTTGGGGGGGAAAAACTGTTTTTT.

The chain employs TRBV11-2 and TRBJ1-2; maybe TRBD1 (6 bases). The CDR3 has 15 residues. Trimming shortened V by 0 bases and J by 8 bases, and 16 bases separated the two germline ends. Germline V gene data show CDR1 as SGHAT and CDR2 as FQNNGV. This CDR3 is CASSLDTQGIGGYTF. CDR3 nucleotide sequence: TGTGCCAGCAGCTTAGATACGCAGGGGATAGGAGGCTACACCTTC.

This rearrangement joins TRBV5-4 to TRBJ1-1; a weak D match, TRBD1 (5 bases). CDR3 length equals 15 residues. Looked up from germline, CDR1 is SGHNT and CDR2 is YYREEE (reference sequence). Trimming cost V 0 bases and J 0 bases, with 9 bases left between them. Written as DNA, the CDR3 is TGTGCCAGCAGCTTGGCCTGGGGGATGAACACTGAAGCTTTCTTT. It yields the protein CASSLAWGMNTEAFF.

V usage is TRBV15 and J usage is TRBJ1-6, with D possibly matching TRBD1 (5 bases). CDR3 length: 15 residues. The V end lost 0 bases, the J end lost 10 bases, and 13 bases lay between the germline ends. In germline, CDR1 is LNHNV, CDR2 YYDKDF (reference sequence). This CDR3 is CATSRDGGVGSPLHF. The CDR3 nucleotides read TGTGCCACCAGCAGAGACGGGGGTGTCGGATCACCCCTCCACTTT.

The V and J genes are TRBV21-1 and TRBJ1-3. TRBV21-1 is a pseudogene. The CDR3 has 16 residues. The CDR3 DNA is TGTGCCAGCAGCAAAGGGTCAGAGGGGTTGCGAAACACCATATATTTT. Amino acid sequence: CASSKGSEGLRNTIYF.

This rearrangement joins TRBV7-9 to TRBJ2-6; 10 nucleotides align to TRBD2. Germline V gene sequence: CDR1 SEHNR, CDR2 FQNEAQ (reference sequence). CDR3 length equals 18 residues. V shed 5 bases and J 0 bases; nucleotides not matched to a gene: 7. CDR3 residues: CASSTLAGRYSGANVLTF. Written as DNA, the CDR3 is TGTGCCAGCAGCACACTAGCGGGGAGATACTCTGGGGCCAACGTCCTGACTTTC.

CDR3 region: CAWSPRVSNQPQHF. The CDR3 DNA sequence: TGTGCCTGGAGCCCCAGGGTTAGCAATCAGCCCCAGCATTTT. The chain combines TRBV30 with TRBJ1-5; possible D gene TRBD1, 5 bases. Germline V gene sequence: CDR1 GTSNPN, CDR2 SVGIG (reference sequence). V was cut by 3 bases and J by 0 bases, with 9 bases left in between. CDR3 length: 14 amino acids.

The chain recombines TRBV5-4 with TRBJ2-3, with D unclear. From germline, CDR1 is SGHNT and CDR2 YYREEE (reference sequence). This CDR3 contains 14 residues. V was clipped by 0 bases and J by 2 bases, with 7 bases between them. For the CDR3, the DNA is TGTGCCAGCAGCTTGGTACTGAACACAGATACGCAGTATTTT. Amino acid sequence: CASSLVLNTDTQYF.

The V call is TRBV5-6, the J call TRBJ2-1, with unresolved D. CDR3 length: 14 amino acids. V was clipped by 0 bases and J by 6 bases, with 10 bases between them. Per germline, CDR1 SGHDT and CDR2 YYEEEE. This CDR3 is CASSLGGSFNEQFF. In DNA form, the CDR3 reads TGTGCCAGCAGCTTGGGAGGTAGTTTCAATGAGCAGTTCTTC.

Here the CDR3 DNA reads TGTGCCAGTAGTCAGGGTCGGGAAAAACTGTTTTTT. It is translated as CASSQGREKLFF. This chain uses TRBV19 with TRBJ1-4; D might be TRBD1 (5 bases). V shed 5 bases and J shed 8 bases, with 9 bases lying between them. The V gene's germline CDR1 is LNHDA and CDR2 SQIVND (reference sequence). The CDR3 loop spans 12 amino acids.

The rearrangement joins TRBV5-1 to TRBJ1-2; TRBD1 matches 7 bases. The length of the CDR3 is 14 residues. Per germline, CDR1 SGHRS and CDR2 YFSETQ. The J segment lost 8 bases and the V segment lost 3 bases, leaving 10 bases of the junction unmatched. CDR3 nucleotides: TGCGCCAGCAGCTGGACTCGGGACAGTAGGGGCTACACCTTC. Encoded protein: CASSWTRDSRGYTF.